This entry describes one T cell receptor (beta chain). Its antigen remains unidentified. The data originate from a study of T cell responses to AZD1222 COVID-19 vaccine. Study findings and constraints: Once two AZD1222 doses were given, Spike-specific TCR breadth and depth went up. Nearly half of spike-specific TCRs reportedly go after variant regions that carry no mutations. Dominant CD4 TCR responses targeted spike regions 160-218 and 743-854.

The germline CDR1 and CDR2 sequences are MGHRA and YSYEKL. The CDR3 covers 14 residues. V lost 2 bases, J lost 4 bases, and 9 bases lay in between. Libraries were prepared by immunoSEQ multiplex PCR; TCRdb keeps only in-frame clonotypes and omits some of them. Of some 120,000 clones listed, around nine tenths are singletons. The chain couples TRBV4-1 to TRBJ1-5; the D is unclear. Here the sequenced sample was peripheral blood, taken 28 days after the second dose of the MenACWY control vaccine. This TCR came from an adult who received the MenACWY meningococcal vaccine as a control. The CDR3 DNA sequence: TGCGCCAGCAGCCAACGGGCGGGGAATCAGCCCCAGCATTTT. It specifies CASSQRAGNQPQHF.